Listed below are T cell receptor beta chains from one sample, sequenced in a study of neurological immune-mediated disorders. TCRdb independently ran MiXCR on the 5' RACE reads; one entry per CDR3 protein. The repertoire holds 35,000 to 40,000 distinct CDR3 sequences, with 2.5% as singletons. Material: PBMCs. The receptors derive from a man aged 50 to 59 with multiple sclerosis. Each CDR3 is given with its conserved first and last residue. A D gene is named only where the DNA matches it firmly. Clone size, where shown, is once, few, many, or a class for clones that have expanded.

j_call cdr3_length d_call clone_size v_call cdr3_aa cdr3_nt
TRBJ2-3 13 . many TRBV12-3/TRBV12-4 CASSFTDTDTQYF TGTGCCAGCAGCTTCACAGACACAGATACGCAGTATTTT
TRBJ1-5 15 . many TRBV12-3/TRBV12-4 CASSREQDSNQPQHF TGTGCCAGCAGTAGAGAACAGGATAGCAATCAGCCCCAGCATTTT
TRBJ2-3 13 . many TRBV5-1 CASSRREADTQYF TGCGCCAGCAGCCGGAGGGAAGCAGATACGCAGTATTTT
TRBJ2-1 12 . many TRBV6-5 CASSPTRDEQFF TGTGCCAGCAGCCCCACGAGGGATGAGCAGTTCTTC
TRBJ1-5 14 TRBD1 many TRBV24-1 CATSHRDSNQPQNF TGTGCCACCAGTCACCGGGACAGCAATCAGCCCCAGAATTTT
TRBJ1-2 13 TRBD1 many TRBV12-3/TRBV12-4 CASSDRVGYGYTF TGTGCCAGCAGTGACAGGGTGGGCTATGGCTACACCTTC
TRBJ1-5 12 TRBD1 . TRBV6-5 CASNTPGQGENF TGTGCCAGCAACACACCCGGACAGGGAGAGAATTTT
TRBJ2-4 13 TRBD1 few TRBV5-1 CASRTGQGNIQYF TGCGCCAGCAGGACGGGACAGGGAAACATTCAGTACTTC
TRBJ2-5 16 TRBD2 many TRBV5-1 CASSLGSIAGQETQYF TGCGCCAGCAGCTTGGGGTCGATAGCGGGGCAAGAGACCCAGTACTTC
TRBJ2-1 14 TRBD1 few TRBV12-3/TRBV12-4 CASSLLAGGNEQFF TGTGCCAGCAGTTTATTGGCAGGGGGCAATGAGCAGTTCTTC
TRBJ2-7 14 TRBD1 many TRBV7-2 CASSTGTGLQEQYF TGTGCCAGCAGCACCGGGACAGGGTTACAGGAGCAGTACTTC
TRBJ1-5 13 . many TRBV20-1 CSARGQVDVAQHF TGCAGTGCTAGAGGGCAGGTGGACGTAGCCCAGCATTTT
TRBJ2-7 13 . many TRBV11-2 CASSFVVSYEQYF TGTGCCAGCAGCTTCGTGGTCTCCTACGAGCAGTACTTC
TRBJ2-5 16 TRBD2 many TRBV20-1 CSARFGLAGREETQYF TGCAGTGCTAGATTCGGACTAGCGGGGCGTGAAGAGACCCAGTACTTC
TRBJ1-1 14 . many TRBV5-4 CASSLAYAGTEAFF TGTGCCAGCAGCTTGGCCTATGCAGGCACTGAAGCTTTCTTT
TRBJ2-7 14 . many TRBV5-1 CASSLSLGGNEQYF TGCGCCAGCAGCTTGAGCCTCGGAGGTAACGAGCAGTACTTC
TRBJ1-2 13 . many TRBV20-1 CSASRLANYGYTF TGCAGTGCTAGTCGTCTCGCTAACTATGGCTACACCTTC
TRBJ2-5 15 TRBD1 many TRBV5-1 CASSFDGQGGQTQYF TGCGCCAGCAGCTTTGACGGACAGGGCGGGCAGACCCAGTACTTC
TRBJ2-1 14 . . TRBV14 CASSQLRSYNEQFF TGTGCCAGCAGCCAACTAAGATCCTACAATGAGCAGTTCTTC
TRBJ2-3 16 . many TRBV10-3 CAISVSGPLRTDTQYF TGTGCCATCAGTGTATCCGGACCTCTTAGAACAGATACGCAGTATTTT
TRBJ2-2 13 . many TRBV12-3/TRBV12-4 CASGVRDFGELFF TGTGCCAGCGGAGTAAGGGATTTCGGGGAGCTGTTTTTT
TRBJ2-3 12 . many TRBV13 CASSFYTDTQYF TGTGCCAGCAGCTTCTACACAGATACGCAGTATTTT
TRBJ2-7 14 TRBD1 many TRBV12-3/TRBV12-4 CASSRGQGSYEQYF TGTGCCAGCAGCCGGGGACAGGGGTCCTACGAGCAGTACTTC
TRBJ2-7 12 . many TRBV28 CASSTSTYEQYF TGTGCCAGCAGCACAAGCACCTACGAGCAGTACTTC
TRBJ2-3 12 . many TRBV20-1 CSARSDGDTQYF TGCAGTGCTCGATCGGATGGGGATACGCAGTATTTT
TRBJ2-1 13 . many TRBV28 CASRDGRATPQFF TGTGCCAGCAGGGACGGTCGAGCTACCCCGCAGTTCTTC
TRBJ1-2 13 . many TRBV20-1 CSAPAPDGHGYTF TGCAGTGCTCCAGCCCCGGACGGCCATGGCTACACCTTC
TRBJ2-5 16 . many TRBV11-3 CASSFNPPGPEETQYF TGTGCCAGCAGCTTCAATCCCCCGGGACCTGAAGAGACCCAGTACTTC
TRBJ2-2 15 . many TRBV9 CASSSTQGRSRELFF TGTGCCAGCAGCTCAACACAGGGAAGGTCACGGGAGCTGTTTTTT
TRBJ1-5 13 . many TRBV7-6 CASSLASDQPQHF TGTGCCAGCAGCTTAGCGTCAGATCAGCCCCAGCATTTT
TRBJ2-7 14 . many TRBV5-1 CASSGRRSSYEQYF TGCGCCAGCTCCGGCAGGCGGAGCTCCTACGAGCAGTACTTC
TRBJ2-1 18 TRBD2 many TRBV3-1 CASRGIAGGPSSYNEQFF TGTGCCAGCCGAGGTATAGCGGGGGGCCCGAGCTCCTACAATGAGCAGTTCTTC
TRBJ1-1 15 . many TRBV5-5 CASSLVGDGGPEAFF TGTGCCAGCAGCTTGGTAGGGGATGGGGGACCTGAAGCTTTCTTT